This T cell receptor (beta chain) was captured in a study of tumor and adjacent non-tumor tissue in lung cancer. Study outcomes and limitations: Tumor repertoires had a smaller top 100 clone share than normal lung.

A modified ARM-PCR protocol with three rounds of nested PCR amplified TCRbeta. TCRdb re-called the multiplex PCR reads with MiXCR, one entry per CDR3 protein. The sample holds about 110,000 distinct CDR3 sequences, roughly 74% seen once. RNA was extracted from bulk tissue without any cell sorting. Between August and November 2014, newly diagnosed, chemotherapy-naive lung cancer patients underwent thoracic surgery in China. To note about this clonotype: Its antigen is not known. This may stem from a read error, because a much larger clone lies one nucleotide away.

Germline V gives CDR1 MNHEY, CDR2 SVGEGT. This CDR3 has 15 amino acids. The clonotype was recovered from a woman aged 60-75 years with non-small cell lung cancer. The chain links TRBV6-2 or TRBV6-3 to TRBJ2-3; weak D call: TRBD1 (6 bases). The sample consisted of lung tumor tissue. This chain's CDR3 is CAISPDEGVADTQYF. The CDR3 nucleotides read TGTGCCATCAGTCCGGACGAGGGGGTGGCAGATACGCAGTATTTT.